This TCR beta chain was identified in a study of T cell repertoires in cytomegalovirus infection (dated by TCRdb to between 2019 and 2020). As for the study more broadly: The HLA type of each donor mattered for the analysis, because public TCR beta signatures pointed to carriage of CMV infection along with the matching HLA type.

What the work shows at the level of the full study, not this receptor alone: The ex vivo response was dominated by HLA-C-restricted CMV-specific TCR beta clonotypes, which also provided the single most frequent clonotype in two of eight donors. Cumulative frequency of public TCR beta family members discriminated carriers of CMV infection plus the relevant HLA type in this cohort and an independent approximately 370-donor cohort.

This clonotype was observed a few times. Its antigen remains unidentified. No much larger clone is present one base from it, and per-base qualities are unavailable. Reading the germline V gene gives CDR1 MDHEN and CDR2 SYDVKM. Deletion took 7 bases off V and 6 bases off J, with a span of 11 bases between the germline ends. The CDR3 numbers 12 residues from cysteine through phenylalanine. Only CDR3 DNA is held: 36 bases, read in frame from base 1. These reads were obtained on an Illumina HiSeq 1500. TCRdb cleaned the public reads at Q25 with fastp, built clones with MiXCR and kept in-frame beta chains. Entries are consolidated by CDR3 protein sequence, retaining the most common genes and DNA. For this sample there are 200,000 to 300,000 distinct CDR3 sequences; around 13% appear just once. The top ten clones comprise about 10% of the sample.

The sequenced sample consisted of PBMCs. The rearrangement combines TRBV28 with TRBJ2-3; the D gene assignment is ambiguous. The receptor was derived from a human donor in good health (CMV status not recorded). Some clones in this sample may be carry-over from other donors' samples. The nucleotide sequence is given as TGTGCCAGCATGGCCCCGTCGGATACGCAGTATTTT. It codes for CASMAPSDTQYF.